A selection of T cell receptor beta chains follows, all from one sample in a study of OX40 agonist ivuxolimab in advanced cancers. Sequencing used immunoSEQ multiplex PCR; TCRdb keeps in-frame clones, though not all of them. The repertoire holds about 36,000 clones, with under 85% as singletons. The source was CD4+ or CD8+ T cells sorted from blood, collected in a trial of the OX40 agonist ivuxolimab. The receptors come from an adult with an advanced solid tumor such as melanoma, head and neck, liver or kidney cancer. Both conserved end residues are part of each CDR3. Fields, in order: J gene, V gene, clone size, D gene, CDR3 DNA, CDR3 protein. The D gene is left open where the match is weak. Not every row has a clone size; where given, it reads once, few, many or a size class.

TRBJ2-1 | TRBV5-6 | NA | TRBD1 | TGTGCCAGCAGCCACAGACAGGGGAACAATGAGCAGTTCTTC | CASSHRQGNNEQFF
TRBJ1-1 | TRBV11-2 | NA | NA | TGTGCCAGCAGCCTCAGGGCTATGAACACTGAAGCTTTCTTT | CASSLRAMNTEAFF
TRBJ1-1 | TRBV7-6 | NA | NA | TGTGCCAGCAGCTTGCCACAGGGTAACGCTGAAGCTTTCTTT | CASSLPQGNAEAFF
TRBJ2-3 | TRBV5-4 | few | TRBD2 | TGTGCCAGCAGCCGACTAGCGGGGGGGCCGGATACGCAGTATTTT | CASSRLAGGPDTQYF
TRBJ1-2 | TRBV5-1 | NA | TRBD1 | TGCGCCAGCAGCTACACGGACAGGGGAGTAGGTGGCTACACCTTC | CASSYTDRGVGGYTF
TRBJ2-1 | TRBV7-2 | few | TRBD2 | TGTGCCAGCAGCCGACTAGCGGGGGGGCGGGGTGAGCAGTTCTTC | CASSRLAGGRGEQFF
TRBJ2-2 | TRBV7-9 | NA | NA | TGTGCCAGCAGCTCATGGACGGATAGGAACACCGGGGAGCTGTTTTTT | CASSSWTDRNTGELFF
TRBJ2-1 | TRBV12-5 | NA | NA | TGTGCTAGTGGACCCGTTTACCGCAATGAGCAGTTCTTC | CASGPVYRNEQFF
TRBJ1-1 | TRBV5-4 | NA | NA | TGTGCCAGCAGCTTGGGCCCTGGGGGGCTTTCAATGAACACTGAAGCTTTCTTT | CASSLGPGGLSMNTEAFF
TRBJ2-3 | TRBV7-9 | once | NA | TGTGCCAGCACCCGCGGGACGACAGATACGCAGTATTTT | CASTRGTTDTQYF
TRBJ2-7 | TRBV29-1 | NA | TRBD2 | TGCAGCGTCTCCTCCCCCGGGGGGGCTAGAAACGAGCAGTACTTC | CSVSSPGGARNEQYF
TRBJ1-1 | TRBV6-5 | NA | NA | TGTGCCAGCAGGAGGGACGGACAAAACACTGAAGCTTTCTTT | CASRRDGQNTEAFF
TRBJ2-1 | TRBV25-1 | NA | NA | TGTGCCAGCAGTTTGACTAGTGCCCACAATGAGCAGTTCTTC | CASSLTSAHNEQFF
TRBJ2-7 | TRBV5-1 | NA | TRBD1 | TGCGCCAGCAGCTGGAATTCCGGGACAGTCTACGAGCAGTACTTC | CASSWNSGTVYEQYF
TRBJ1-2 | TRBV7-9 | NA | NA | TGTGCCAGCAGCCTCCCCGTAGGTGGCTACACCTTC | CASSLPVGGYTF
TRBJ1-5 | TRBV27 | NA | NA | TGTGCCAGCAGTTTAATGGGTCAGCCCCAGCATTTT | CASSLMGQPQHF
TRBJ1-2 | TRBV4-1 | NA | NA | TGCGCCAGCAGTGAGACCGGGACGAAAGCTAACTATGGCTACACCTTC | CASSETGTKANYGYTF
TRBJ2-5 | TRBV14 | NA | TRBD1 | TGTGCCAGCAGCCAAACCCGGACAGGGGGGGAGACCCAGTACTTC | CASSQTRTGGETQYF
TRBJ1-2 | TRBV5-5 | few | TRBD1 | TGTGCCAGCAGCTTGGCGGGCCAGGGGGCTGACTATGGCTACACCTTC | CASSLAGQGADYGYTF
TRBJ1-3 | TRBV15 | NA | NA | TGTGCCACCAGCAGAGCCCCGCATGACACCATATATTTT | CATSRAPHDTIYF
TRBJ1-5 | TRBV28 | NA | TRBD1 | TGTGCCAGCCATTACAGGGGCACCTCCCCCAATCAGCCCCAGCATTTT | CASHYRGTSPNQPQHF
TRBJ2-1 | TRBV5-1 | NA | TRBD2 | TGCGCCAGCAGCATAGCGGGGGGCCCTTACAATGAGCAGTTCTTC | CASSIAGGPYNEQFF
TRBJ1-6 | TRBV5-5 | NA | TRBD1 | TGTGCCAGCAGCCCGAGGACAGGGTCGATGAGCTCCTATAATTCACCCCTCCACTTT | CASSPRTGSMSSYNSPLHF
TRBJ1-2 | TRBV29-1 | NA | NA | TGCAGCGTTGTGGGGAAACAGGGAATGGCTTATGGCTACACCTTC | CSVVGKQGMAYGYTF
TRBJ2-3 | TRBV2 | once | TRBD2 | TGTGCCAGCAGACAAAGCCGACTAGCGGGTAGCACAGATACGCAGTATTTT | CASRQSRLAGSTDTQYF
TRBJ2-1 | TRBV11-3 | NA | TRBD2 | TGTGCCAGCAGCTTAGTAGCGGGGGGTGGGAATGAGCAGTTCTTC | CASSLVAGGGNEQFF
TRBJ1-3 | TRBV30 | NA | NA | TGTGCCTGGAGTGACCGAAACACCATATATTTT | CAWSDRNTIYF
TRBJ1-1 | TRBV11-2 | NA | NA | TGTGCCAGCAGCCTGCGGCGACTCCGAATTAGTTCTGAAGCTTTCTTT | CASSLRRLRISSEAFF
TRBJ1-1 | TRBV7-9 | NA | TRBD1 | TGTGCCAGCAGCCCAGACAGGGACGCCGAAGCTTTCTTT | CASSPDRDAEAFF
TRBJ2-1 | TRBV11-2 | NA | NA | TGTGCCAGCAGCTTATTAACCGGGACTGGCAATGAGCAGTTCTTC | CASSLLTGTGNEQFF
TRBJ1-2 | TRBV19 | NA | NA | TGTGCCAGTAGTATTCTCATGCCAGGAGACTACACCTTC | CASSILMPGDYTF